This T cell receptor (beta chain) was captured in a study of tumor-infiltrating lymphocytes in primary liver carcinoma. On the study more broadly: Participating patients were men and women between 30 and 69 years old. Findings and caveats of the study: Significantly greater top-250-clone fractions characterized tumors relative to blood (p = 0.039).

Regarding this clonotype: Its antigen remains unknown.

From about 530 ng total RNA, TCR beta cDNA was generated with a primer in the constant region. Slightly modified ARM-PCR with three nested multiplex PCR rounds yielded TCR beta libraries. Rounds one and two of PCR, each of roughly 10 cycles, were primed with TRBV1-TRBV30 forward primers and a C-beta reverse primer. Each CDR3 protein gets one entry after TCRdb re-called the multiplex PCR reads with MiXCR. The table has tens of thousands of distinct CDR3 sequences, 70% to 75% seen once. V was shortened by 7 bases and J by 3 bases, with 10 bases between the two germline ends. This CDR3 has 12 residues. Germline-derived CDR1 and CDR2 are SGHAT and FQNNGV. The study co-extracted DNA and RNA from about 21-30 mg of unsorted bulk tissue. Whichever tumor sample was examined, it had over 80% viable tumor cells.

The receptor was derived from a woman aged 55-69 years with primary liver carcinoma and hepatitis B virus infection. The chain recombines TRBV11-2 with TRBJ2-7; D may be TRBD2 (5 bases). Sequencing was done on a sample of liver tumor tissue from sampling region 4. Subset: tumor region T4, right-lateral pole. Written as DNA, the CDR3 is TGTGCCAGCAATCCCGGGGACTACGAGCAGTACTTC. Amino acids: CASNPGDYEQYF.